This T cell receptor beta chain stems from a study of cytomegalovirus exposure and HLA in healthy donors. Samples came from healthy bone marrow donors. PCR employed 60 Vbeta and 13 Jbeta primers. The data were produced by immunoSEQ multiplex PCR, yet TCRdb's version contains in-frame clones alone and is incomplete. The sample has 85,000 to 90,000 clones, about 75% seen once. As concerns this clone: Its target is not known.

The study's findings and limits: Most of the TCR beta V segments (in an earlier analysis) were productive either about 90% or about 30% of the time. A link between a missense DCLRE1C variant and TCR beta V- and J-gene trimming emerged from a later analysis.

Unmatched junction bases numbered 12, after V lost 5 bases and J lost 0 bases. The CDR3 has 17 amino acids. Germline V CDR1 and CDR2: SQVTM, ANQGSEA. This receptor was obtained from a man aged 25 to 40 in good health and CMV-seropositive. The gene calls are TRBV29-1 and TRBJ2-2, with 7 positions matching TRBD2. Sequencing was carried out using PBMCs. CDR3 sequence reads: CSVSPWEGGTNTGELFF. DNA for the CDR3: TGCAGCGTTTCTCCCTGGGAGGGAGGTACGAACACCGGGGAGCTGTTTTTT.